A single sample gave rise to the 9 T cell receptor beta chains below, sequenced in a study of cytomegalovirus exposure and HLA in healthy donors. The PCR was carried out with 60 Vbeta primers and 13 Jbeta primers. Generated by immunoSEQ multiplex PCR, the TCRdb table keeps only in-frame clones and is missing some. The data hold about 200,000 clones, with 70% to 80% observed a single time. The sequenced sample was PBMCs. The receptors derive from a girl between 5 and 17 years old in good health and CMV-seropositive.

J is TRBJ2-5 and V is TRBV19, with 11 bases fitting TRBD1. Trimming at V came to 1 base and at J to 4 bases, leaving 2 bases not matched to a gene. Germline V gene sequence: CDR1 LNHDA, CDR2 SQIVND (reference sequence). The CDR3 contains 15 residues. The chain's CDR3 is CASSIGTGGVETQYF. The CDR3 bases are TGTGCCAGTAGTATAGGGACAGGGGGCGTAGAGACCCAGTACTTC.

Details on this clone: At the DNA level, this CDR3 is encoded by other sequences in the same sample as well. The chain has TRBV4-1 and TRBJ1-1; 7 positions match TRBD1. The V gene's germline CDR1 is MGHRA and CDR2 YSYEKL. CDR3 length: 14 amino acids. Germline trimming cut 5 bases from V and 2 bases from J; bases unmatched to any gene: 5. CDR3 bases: TGCGCCAGCAGCAGAACAGGGGTAAACACTGAAGCTTTCTTT. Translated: CASSRTGVNTEAFF.

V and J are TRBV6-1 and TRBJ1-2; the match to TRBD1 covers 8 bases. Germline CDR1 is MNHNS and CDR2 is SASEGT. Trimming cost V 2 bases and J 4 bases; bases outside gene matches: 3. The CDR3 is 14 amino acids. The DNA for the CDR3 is TGTGCCAGCAGTGAACAGGGGGCAGTCTATGGCTACACCTTC. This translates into CASSEQGAVYGYTF.

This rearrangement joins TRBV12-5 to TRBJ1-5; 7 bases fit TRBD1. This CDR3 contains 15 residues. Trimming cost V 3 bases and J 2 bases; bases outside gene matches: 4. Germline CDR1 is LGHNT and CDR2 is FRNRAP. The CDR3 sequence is CASGFTDRGNQPQHF. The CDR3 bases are TGTGCTAGTGGTTTTACCGACAGGGGCAATCAGCCCCAGCATTTT. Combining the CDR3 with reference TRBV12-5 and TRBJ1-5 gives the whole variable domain DARVTQTPRHKVTEMGQEVTMRCQPILGHNTVFWYRQTMMQGLELLAYFRNRAPLDDSGMPKDRFSAEMPDATLATLKIQPSEPRDSAVYFCASGFTDRGNQPQHFGDGTRLSIL.

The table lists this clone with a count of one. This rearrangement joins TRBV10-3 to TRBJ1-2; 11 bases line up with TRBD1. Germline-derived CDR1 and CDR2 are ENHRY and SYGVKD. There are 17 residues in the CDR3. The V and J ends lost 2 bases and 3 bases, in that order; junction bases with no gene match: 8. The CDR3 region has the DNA TGTGCCATCAGTGAGAAAGGGAGGACAGGGGGCGACTATGGCTACACCTTC. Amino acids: CAISEKGRTGGDYGYTF.

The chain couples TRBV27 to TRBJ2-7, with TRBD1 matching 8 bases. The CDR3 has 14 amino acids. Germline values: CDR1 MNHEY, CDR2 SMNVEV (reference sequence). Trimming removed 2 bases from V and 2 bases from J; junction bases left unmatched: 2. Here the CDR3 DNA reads TGTGCCAGCAGTTTAGGGGACAGGACCTACGAGCAGTACTTC. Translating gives CASSLGDRTYEQYF.

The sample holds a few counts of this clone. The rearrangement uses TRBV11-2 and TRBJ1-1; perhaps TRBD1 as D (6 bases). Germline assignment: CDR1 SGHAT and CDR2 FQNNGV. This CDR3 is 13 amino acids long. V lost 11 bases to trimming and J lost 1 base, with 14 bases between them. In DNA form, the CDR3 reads TGTGCCGGGGCCCGGGGGGCGAACACTGAAGCTTTCTTT. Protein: CAGARGANTEAFF.

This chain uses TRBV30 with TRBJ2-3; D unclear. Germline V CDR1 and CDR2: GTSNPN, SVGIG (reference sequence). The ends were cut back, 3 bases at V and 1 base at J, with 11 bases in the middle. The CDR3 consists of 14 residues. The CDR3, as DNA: TGTGCCTGGAGAATCCTCGGTGGCACAGATACGCAGTATTTT. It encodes CAWRILGGTDTQYF.

As DNA, the CDR3 is TGTGCCAGCTCACCACCGGCGACTTCCCTAGAGCAGTACTTC. Amino acid sequence: CASSPPATSLEQYF. This chain connects TRBV18 to TRBJ2-7, with D unclear. The CDR3 loop spans 14 amino acids. CDR1 is KGHSH and CDR2 is LQKENI in the germline V gene. The V end was cut by 0 bases, the J end by 7 bases, with 13 bases between.